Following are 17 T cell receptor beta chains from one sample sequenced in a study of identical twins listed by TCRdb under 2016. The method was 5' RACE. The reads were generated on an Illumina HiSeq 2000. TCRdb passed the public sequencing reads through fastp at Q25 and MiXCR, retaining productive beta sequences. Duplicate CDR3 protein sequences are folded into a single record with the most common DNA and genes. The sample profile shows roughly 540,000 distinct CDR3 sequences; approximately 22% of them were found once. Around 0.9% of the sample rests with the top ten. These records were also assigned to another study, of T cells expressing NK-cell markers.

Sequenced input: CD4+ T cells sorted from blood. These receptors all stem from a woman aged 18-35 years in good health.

CDR3: CASSGLKNIQYF. In DNA form, the CDR3 reads TGTGCCAGCTCAGGGCTCAAAAACATTCAGTACTTC. This rearrangement joins TRBV18 to TRBJ2-4; D not certain. V was pared by 5 bases and J by 3 bases, with 5 bases between. Germline CDR1 reads KGHSH; CDR2 reads LQKENI. This CDR3 spans 12 amino acids.

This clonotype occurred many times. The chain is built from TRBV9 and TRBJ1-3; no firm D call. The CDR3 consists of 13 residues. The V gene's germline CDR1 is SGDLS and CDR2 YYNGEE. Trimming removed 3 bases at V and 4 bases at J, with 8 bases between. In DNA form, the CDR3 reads TGTGCCAGCAGCGCGCCTTCGGGAAACACCATATATTTT. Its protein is CASSAPSGNTIYF.

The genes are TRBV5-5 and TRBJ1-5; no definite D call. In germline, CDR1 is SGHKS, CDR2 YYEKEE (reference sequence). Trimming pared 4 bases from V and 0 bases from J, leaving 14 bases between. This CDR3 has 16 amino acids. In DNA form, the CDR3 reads TGTGCCAGCAGCCCTACAGTTTCATATAGCAATCAGCCCCAGCATTTT. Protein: CASSPTVSYSNQPQHF.

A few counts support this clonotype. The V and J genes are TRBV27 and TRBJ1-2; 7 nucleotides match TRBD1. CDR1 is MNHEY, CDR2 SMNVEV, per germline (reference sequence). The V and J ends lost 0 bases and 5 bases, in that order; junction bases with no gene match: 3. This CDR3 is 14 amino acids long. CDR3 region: CASSLSGQIYGYTF. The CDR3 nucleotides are TGTGCCAGCAGTTTATCGGGACAGATTTATGGCTACACCTTC.

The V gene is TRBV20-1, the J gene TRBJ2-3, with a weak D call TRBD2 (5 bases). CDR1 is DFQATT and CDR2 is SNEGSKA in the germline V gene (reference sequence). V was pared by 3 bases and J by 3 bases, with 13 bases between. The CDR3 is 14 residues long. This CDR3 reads CSASRRLPTDTQYF. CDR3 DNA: TGCAGTGCTAGCAGGAGACTACCGACAGATACGCAGTATTTT.

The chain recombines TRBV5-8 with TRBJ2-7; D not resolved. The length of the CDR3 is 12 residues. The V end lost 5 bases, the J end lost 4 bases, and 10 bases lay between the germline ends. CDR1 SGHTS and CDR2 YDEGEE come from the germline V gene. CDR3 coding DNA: TGTGCCAGCAGTCCCGTCCCTTACGAGCAGTACTTC. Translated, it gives CASSPVPYEQYF.

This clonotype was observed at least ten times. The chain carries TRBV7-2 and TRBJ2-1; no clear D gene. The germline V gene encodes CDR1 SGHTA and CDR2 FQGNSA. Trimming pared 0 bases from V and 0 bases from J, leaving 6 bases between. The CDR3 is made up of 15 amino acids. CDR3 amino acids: CASSLAYSSYNEQFF. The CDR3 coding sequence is TGTGCCAGCAGCTTAGCGTACAGCTCCTACAATGAGCAGTTCTTC. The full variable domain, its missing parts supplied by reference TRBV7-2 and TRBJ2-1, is GAGVSQSPSNKVTEKGKDVELRCDPISGHTALYWYRQSLGQGLEFLIYFQGNSAPDKSGLPSDRFSAERTGGSVSTLTIQRTQQEDSAVYLCASSLAYSSYNEQFFGPGTRLTVL.

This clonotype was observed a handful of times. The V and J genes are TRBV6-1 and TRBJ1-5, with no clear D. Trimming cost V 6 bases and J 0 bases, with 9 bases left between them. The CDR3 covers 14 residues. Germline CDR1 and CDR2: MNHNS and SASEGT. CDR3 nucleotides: TGTGCCAGCAGCCGACTCTATAGCAATCAGCCCCAGCATTTT. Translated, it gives CASSRLYSNQPQHF.

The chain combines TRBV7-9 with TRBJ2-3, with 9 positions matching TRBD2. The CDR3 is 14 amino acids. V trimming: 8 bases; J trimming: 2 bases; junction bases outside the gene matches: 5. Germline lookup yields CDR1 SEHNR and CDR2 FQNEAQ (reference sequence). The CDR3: CASVLAGSTDTQYF. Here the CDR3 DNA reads TGTGCCAGCGTCCTAGCGGGGTCCACAGATACGCAGTATTTT. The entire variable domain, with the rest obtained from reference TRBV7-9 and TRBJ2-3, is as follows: DTGVSQNPRHKITKRGQNVTFRCDPISEHNRLYWYRQTLGQGPEFLTYFQNEAQLEKSRLLSDRFSAERPKGSFSTLEIQRTEQGDSAMYLCASVLAGSTDTQYFGPGTRLTVL.

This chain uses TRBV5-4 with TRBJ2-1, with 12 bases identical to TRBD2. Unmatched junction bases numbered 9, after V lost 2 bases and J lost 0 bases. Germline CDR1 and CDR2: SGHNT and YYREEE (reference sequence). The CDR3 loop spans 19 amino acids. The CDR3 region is CASSLIRTSGTRSYNEQFF. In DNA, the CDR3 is TGTGCCAGCAGCTTAATCCGGACTAGCGGGACACGCTCCTACAATGAGCAGTTCTTC.

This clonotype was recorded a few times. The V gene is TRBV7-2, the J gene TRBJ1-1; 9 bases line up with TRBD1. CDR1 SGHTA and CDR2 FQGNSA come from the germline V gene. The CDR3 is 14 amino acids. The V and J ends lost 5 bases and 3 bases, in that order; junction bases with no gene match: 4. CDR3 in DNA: TGTGCCAGCAGCCGCCGGACAGGGGACACTGAAGCTTTCTTT. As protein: CASSRRTGDTEAFF.

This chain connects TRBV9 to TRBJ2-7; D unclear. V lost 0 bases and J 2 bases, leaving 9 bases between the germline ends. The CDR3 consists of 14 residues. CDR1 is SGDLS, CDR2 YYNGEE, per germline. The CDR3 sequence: CASSVAPTPYEQYF. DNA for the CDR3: TGTGCCAGCAGCGTAGCACCCACCCCCTACGAGCAGTACTTC.

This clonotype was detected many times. The CDR3 nucleotides read TGTGCCAGCAGCAGCACGGGACAGGTTCTTAACTATGGCTACACCTTC. This codes for CASSSTGQVLNYGYTF. The chain has TRBV27 and TRBJ1-2, with 8 positions matching TRBD1. The CDR3 loop spans 16 amino acids. V was pared by 6 bases and J by 1 base, with 10 bases of the junction left unmatched. Germline V gene sequence: CDR1 MNHEY, CDR2 SMNVEV (reference sequence).

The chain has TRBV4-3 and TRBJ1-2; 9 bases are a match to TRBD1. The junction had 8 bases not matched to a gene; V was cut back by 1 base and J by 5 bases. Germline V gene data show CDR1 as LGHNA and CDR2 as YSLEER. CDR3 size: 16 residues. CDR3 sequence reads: CASSQATGGLNYGYTF. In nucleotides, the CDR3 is TGCGCCAGCAGCCAAGCAACAGGGGGCCTTAATTATGGCTACACCTTC.

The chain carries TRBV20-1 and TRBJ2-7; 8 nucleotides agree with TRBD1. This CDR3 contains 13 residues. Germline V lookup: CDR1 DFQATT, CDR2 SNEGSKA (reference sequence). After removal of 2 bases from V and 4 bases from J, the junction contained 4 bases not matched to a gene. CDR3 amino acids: CSARRTGRYEQYF. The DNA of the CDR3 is TGCAGTGCTAGACGGACAGGGCGGTACGAGCAGTACTTC.

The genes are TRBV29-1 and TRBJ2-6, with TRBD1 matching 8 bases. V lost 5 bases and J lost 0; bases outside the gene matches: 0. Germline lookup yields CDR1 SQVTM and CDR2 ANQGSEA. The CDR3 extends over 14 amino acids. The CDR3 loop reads CSVTGGSGANVLTF. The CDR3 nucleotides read TGCAGCGTTACAGGGGGCTCTGGGGCCAACGTCCTGACTTTC.

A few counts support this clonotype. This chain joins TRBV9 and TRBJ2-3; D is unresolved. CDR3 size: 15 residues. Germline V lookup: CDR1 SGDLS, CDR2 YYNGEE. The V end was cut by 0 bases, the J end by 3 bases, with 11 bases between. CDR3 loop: CASSVVGYGTDTQYF. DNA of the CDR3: TGTGCCAGCAGCGTAGTCGGATATGGTACAGATACGCAGTATTTT.